Sequencing of this T cell receptor (beta chain) was carried out in a study of Tregs in tolerant kidney transplant recipients. Study-level information: Sorting of CD4+CD25+CD127- cells followed approximately 3-day belatacept mixed lymphocyte reactions, sometimes with roughly 5-day graft donor restimulation. Antibodies separated recipient from donor cells.

As for this clone: What it binds is not known.

Only in-frame clones appear in the TCRdb table, and some are missing; sequencing was by immunoSEQ multiplex PCR. The data hold about 31,000 clones, with 82% observed a single time. With 10 bases removed from V and 11 bases from J, the gap between germline ends came to 21 bases. This CDR3 is 14 amino acids long. Germline lookup yields CDR1 MNHNY and CDR2 SVGAGI (reference sequence). Sequences were obtained from Tregs from blood cultured with allogeneic cells. The receptor's source is a human donor in good health. The chain combines TRBV6-6 with TRBJ1-6; D is uncertain. The DNA for the CDR3 is TGTGCCACCTCACCTAATGGGCTATCGGCACCCCTCCACTTT. It translates to CATSPNGLSAPLHF.